This T cell receptor (beta chain) was identified during a study of PD-1 blockade in classical Hodgkin lymphoma. V dropped 4 bases and J dropped 2 bases, with 11 bases sitting between them. This CDR3 is built from 14 residues. In germline, CDR1 is PRHDT, CDR2 FYEKMQ (reference sequence). No patient escaped relapse after autologous stem cell transplantation, and brentuximab vedotin exposure varied. Method: immunoSEQ multiplex PCR; TCRdb's copy keeps in-frame clones and lacks some. The sample lists some 84,000 clones, around 90% occurring once. The source of this sequence is a human donor with classical Hodgkin lymphoma. The material was peripheral blood mononuclear cells (PBMCs), obtained at baseline. This chain links TRBV13 with TRBJ1-1; the D gene is possibly TRBD1 (5 bases). DNA for the CDR3: TGTGCCAGCAGCTCGGGACCGCCAAACACTGAAGCTTTCTTT. Protein product: CASSSGPPNTEAFF.